Sequencing of this T cell receptor (beta chain) was carried out in a study of T cell changes during pregnancy in multiple sclerosis. Assay used: immunoSEQ multiplex PCR; TCRdb lists only in-frame clones, some missing. The sample lists about 62,000 clones; under 95% were seen once. The germline gives CDR1 MNHEY, CDR2 SMNVEV (reference sequence). The CDR3 length is 13 residues. Deletions cut 5 bases from V and 4 bases from J, with 10 bases between. The sequence was collected from a female donor with multiple sclerosis, enrolled in a pregnancy study. The rearrangement links TRBV27 to TRBJ2-3; perhaps TRBD2 as D (5 bases). The input for sequencing was CD8+ T cells from peripheral blood mononuclear cells, taken in the second trimester of pregnancy. The chain's CDR3 is CASSILASDTQYF. The CDR3 DNA follows: TGTGCCAGCAGTATCCTAGCCTCAGATACGCAGTATTTT.